These 13 T cell receptor beta chains were sequenced from one sample in a study of shared clonotypes between healthy human individuals. Clones were sequenced by immunoSEQ multiplex PCR, and TCRdb holds only the in-frame ones, with some missing. The repertoire includes approximately 640,000 clones, about two thirds of them detected once, and 1.8% sits in the top ten. Sequencing was performed on memory CD4+ T cells sorted from blood. Indicated subset: CD45RA-negative fraction. The receptors stem from a woman aged 25-40 years in good health.

V gene TRBV4-1 combines with J gene TRBJ2-1; 10 nucleotides line up with TRBD2. V gave up 4 bases and J gave up 4 bases; unmatched junction bases: 4. Germline values: CDR1 MGHRA, CDR2 YSYEKL. The CDR3 runs 15 residues. The CDR3 loop is CASSPLGLAYNEQFF. As DNA, the CDR3 is TGCGCCAGCAGCCCTCTGGGACTAGCGTACAATGAGCAGTTCTTC.

This rearrangement joins TRBV28 to TRBJ2-5, with 8 bases identical to TRBD1. Germline values: CDR1 MDHEN, CDR2 SYDVKM. The CDR3 loop spans 16 amino acids. V lost 5 bases, J lost 5 bases, and 13 bases stayed unmatched. The CDR3 region has the DNA TGTGCCAGCAGTGGAGCCCTGGGGACAGGTCGGGAGACCCAGTACTTC. This sequence encodes CASSGALGTGRETQYF.

The chain carries TRBV6-5 and TRBJ1-1; perhaps TRBD1 as D (5 bases). Deletions cut 5 bases from V and 12 bases from J, with 13 bases between. This CDR3 region has 11 residues. CDR1 MNHEY and CDR2 SVGAGI come from the germline V gene. The DNA of the CDR3 is TGTGCCAGCAGTGCTACCGGGGGAACTTTCTTT. Translated, it gives CASSATGGTFF.

The chain has TRBV7-8 and TRBJ2-7; TRBD2 matches 8 bases. J lost 2 bases, V lost 5 bases, and 5 bases had no gene match. The germline V gene has CDR1 SGHVS and CDR2 FQNEAQ. This CDR3 has 14 residues. This chain's CDR3 is CASSSGGGTYEQYF. CDR3 sequence (DNA): TGTGCCAGCAGCAGCGGGGGCGGGACCTACGAGCAGTACTTC.

The CDR3, as DNA: TGTGCCAGCAGTACCGGGACTAGGACGACTTACGAGCAGTACTTC. Its translation: CASSTGTRTTYEQYF. The chain uses TRBV28 and TRBJ2-7, with 8 nucleotides matching TRBD2. V dropped 5 bases and J dropped 4; count of bases not matched to a gene: 10. The CDR3 is 15 residues long. Per germline, CDR1 MDHEN and CDR2 SYDVKM.

This clone was detected once. V gene TRBV5-8 combines with J gene TRBJ2-1; D not certain. The germline V and J ends were trimmed by 4 bases and 8 bases, with 16 bases remaining between them. CDR3 length: 14 residues. CDR1 SGHTS and CDR2 YDEGEE come from the germline V gene. CDR3 residues: CASSLRVQNYEQFF. CDR3 DNA: TGTGCCAGCAGCCTTCGGGTCCAAAACTATGAGCAGTTCTTC.

In its sample, this clone was seen a few times. The chain recombines TRBV29-1 with TRBJ2-1; D not certain. The CDR3 totals 12 residues. V shed 5 bases and J shed 6 bases, with 11 bases lying between them. Germline V gene sequence: CDR1 SQVTM, CDR2 ANQGSEA. The CDR3 nucleotides are TGCAGCGTTAAGGTGGTCGGCAATGAGCAGTTCTTC. Translation gives CSVKVVGNEQFF.

V usage is TRBV27 and J usage is TRBJ2-1, with 8 bases matching TRBD2. CDR1 and CDR2 (germline): MNHEY, SMNVEV (reference sequence). Trimming cost V 2 bases and J 9 bases; bases outside gene matches: 9. This CDR3 has 15 residues. The CDR3 protein is CASSLLSAGAGEQFF. CDR3 nucleotide sequence: TGTGCCAGCAGTTTACTTTCAGCGGGAGCCGGTGAGCAGTTCTTC.

This clone appeared a few times. The V and J genes are TRBV2 and TRBJ2-2; 10 bases line up with TRBD2. Germline CDR1 reads SNHLY; CDR2 reads FYNNEI. This CDR3 has 15 residues. V was clipped by 2 bases and J by 6 bases; unmatched bases: 3. The CDR3 DNA follows: TGTGCCAGCAGTGAACTAGCGGGAGCGGCCGGGGAGCTGTTTTTT. Its translation: CASSELAGAAGELFF.

The rearrangement uses TRBV19 and TRBJ2-2; D might be TRBD2 (5 bases). CDR3 length: 14 residues. With 3 bases removed from V and 7 bases from J, the gap between germline ends came to 12 bases. The germline V gene has CDR1 LNHDA and CDR2 SQIVND (reference sequence). CDR3 DNA sequence: TGTGCCAGTAGTATTGGGAGTTCGATCGGGGAGCTGTTTTTT. Residues: CASSIGSSIGELFF.

The genes are TRBV10-1 and TRBJ2-7; TRBD2 agrees at 10 bases. This CDR3 has 15 residues. V dropped 8 bases and J dropped 2; count of bases not matched to a gene: 9. Germline CDR1 reads WNHNN; CDR2 reads SYGVQD (reference sequence). Written as DNA, the CDR3 is TGCGCCAGCCCTGCGACTAGCGGGTCTACCTACGAGCAGTACTTC. Translation: CASPATSGSTYEQYF.

The chain employs TRBV6-1 and TRBJ1-5; 7 nucleotides line up with TRBD1. The CDR3 runs to 15 residues. J gave up 3 bases and V 2 bases, and 4 bases lay outside the gene matches. The germline gives CDR1 MNHNS, CDR2 SASEGT. The CDR3 is CASSEMDRINQPQHF. CDR3 sequence (DNA): TGTGCCAGCAGTGAAATGGACAGGATCAATCAGCCCCAGCATTTT.

The chain employs TRBV18 and TRBJ2-3; TRBD2 might be the D (6 bases). Germline values: CDR1 KGHSH, CDR2 LQKENI. Trimming stripped 0 bases from V and 5 bases from J, with 9 bases between. CDR3 length: 14 amino acids. Here the CDR3 DNA reads TGTGCCAGCTCACCACCGGGGGGTCAAGATACGCAGTATTTT. It is translated as CASSPPGGQDTQYF.